These 7 T cell receptor beta chains were all obtained from the same sample, sequenced in a study of cytotoxic CD8 clonotypes in ibrutinib-treated CLL. TCRdb's copy holds only in-frame clones and misses some; the assay was immunoSEQ multiplex PCR. The sample has some 170,000 clones, 70% to 90% seen once. The material was PBMCs, obtained at disease progression, from a patient treated with ibrutinib. These receptor sequences come from a human donor with chronic lymphocytic leukemia.

The chain employs TRBV4-3 and TRBJ2-5; 8 nucleotides align to TRBD2. The CDR3 runs 15 residues. Germline assignment: CDR1 LGHNA and CDR2 YSLEER. V lost 5 bases, J lost 3 bases, and 8 bases stayed unmatched. As DNA, the CDR3 is TGCGCCAGCAGCACACACGGACTAGCTGAAGAGACCCAGTACTTC. Protein: CASSTHGLAEETQYF.

The chain is built from TRBV5-1 and TRBJ1-1; D gene ambiguous. The germline V gene has CDR1 SGHRS and CDR2 YFSETQ. This CDR3 comprises 16 residues. Between the trimmed V and J ends, which lost 4 bases and 0 bases, there was a span of 16 bases. DNA of the CDR3: TGCGCCAGCAGCCCGAGTAGGGCCGCCTTGAACACTGAAGCTTTCTTT. Amino acids: CASSPSRAALNTEAFF.

This clone has only one observation. The chain is built from TRBV5-1 and TRBJ2-3, with 8 bases that match TRBD2. Per the germline V gene, CDR1 is SGHRS and CDR2 is YFSETQ. The CDR3 runs to 15 residues. The junction had 8 bases not matched to a gene; V was cut back by 6 bases and J by 2 bases. The CDR3, as DNA: TGCGCCAGCAAAACTAGCGGAGGCTTCACAGATACGCAGTATTTT. It is translated as CASKTSGGFTDTQYF.

This clone was recorded a few times. J is TRBJ2-1 and V is TRBV5-1; 9 positions match TRBD2. The junction had 3 bases not matched to a gene; V was cut back by 0 bases and J by 5 bases. Germline V gives CDR1 SGHRS, CDR2 YFSETQ. This CDR3 is built from 15 residues. The CDR3 is CASSLVLAGHNEQFF. CDR3 coding DNA: TGCGCCAGCAGCTTGGTTCTAGCGGGACACAATGAGCAGTTCTTC.

This chain's CDR3 is CASSSERERAKNIQYF. DNA for the CDR3: TGTGCCAGCAGCTCTGAGCGGGAAAGAGCCAAAAACATTCAGTACTTC. The V and J genes are TRBV13 and TRBJ2-4; 7 nucleotides agree with TRBD2. This CDR3 is built from 16 residues. After removal of 4 bases from V and 0 bases from J, the junction contained 6 bases not matched to a gene. Germline V gives CDR1 PRHDT, CDR2 FYEKMQ (reference sequence).

The V and J genes are TRBV14 and TRBJ2-7; either TRBD1 or TRBD2 may supply D (5 bases each). The V end lost 1 base, the J end lost 6 bases, and 10 bases lay between the germline ends. The CDR3 is 13 residues long. Per the germline V gene, CDR1 is SGHDN and CDR2 is FVKESK. CDR3 in amino acids: CASSQVRGSEQYF. DNA for the CDR3: TGTGCCAGCAGCCAAGTTCGGGGCTCCGAGCAGTACTTC.

This chain joins TRBV14 and TRBJ2-2; D might be TRBD1 (6 bases). CDR3 size: 17 residues. Germline V lookup: CDR1 SGHDN, CDR2 FVKESK. The V gene lost 3 bases and the J gene lost 3 bases, with 17 bases spanning the gap. CDR3 sequence: CASSQNFGQIDTGELFF. CDR3 in DNA: TGTGCCAGCAGCCAGAATTTTGGACAGATTGACACCGGGGAGCTGTTTTTT.